Listed below are T cell receptor beta chains from one sample, sequenced in a study of a mutant IDH1 vaccine in newly diagnosed glioma. Profiling relied on immunoSEQ multiplex PCR, and the TCRdb table lists in-frame clones only, not all of them. Here the sample spans about 68,000 clones, more than 70% being singletons. These receptors' antigens are unknown. Specimen: PBMCs, collected from a glioma patient whose treatment included an IDH1 peptide vaccine. These receptors were taken from a man aged 18 to 29 with glioma. Each CDR3 is given with its conserved first and last residue. D genes are given only for firm matches. Clone size is not always given. Where it is, it says once, few, many or a class for expanded clones.

TRBJ2-7	-	-	TRBV7-2	TGTGCCAGCGGGGGCGGGACACGGGAGCAGTACTTC	CASGGGTREQYF
TRBJ1-2	TRBD1	-	TRBV6-5	TGTGCCAGCAGTTACCGGACAGGGGGCGATGGCTACACCTTC	CASSYRTGGDGYTF
TRBJ1-4	-	few	TRBV30	TGTGCCTGGGACCACCACGGTAATGAAAAACTGTTTTTT	CAWDHHGNEKLFF
TRBJ1-1	-	-	TRBV6-5	TGTGCCAGCAGTTACGGGGGGATGAACACTGAAGCTTTCTTT	CASSYGGMNTEAFF
TRBJ1-1	-	-	TRBV27	TGTGCCAGCAGTTGGCGGCGTGGGGGCACTGAAGCTTTCTTT	CASSWRRGGTEAFF
TRBJ1-1	TRBD1	once	TRBV5-1	TGCGCCAGCGGAGAGAGGGGACAGGGGGATACTGAAGCTTTCTTT	CASGERGQGDTEAFF
TRBJ2-2	TRBD1	-	TRBV11-1	TGTGCCAGCAGCTTAGCTGGGTGGGAGACAGGGCGTACGGACGGGGAGCTGTTTTTT	CASSLAGWETGRTDGELFF
TRBJ1-1	-	-	TRBV2	TGTGCCAGCAGACGGAGGGGACTGAACACTGAAGCTTTCTTT	CASRRRGLNTEAFF
TRBJ1-1	-	-	TRBV9	TGTGCCAGCACAGCCGTCCCGGGACGAGGCACTGAAGCTTTCTTT	CASTAVPGRGTEAFF
TRBJ1-5	-	-	TRBV19	TGTGCCAGTAGTATTGGAAGCGACGGGGGCCGACAGCCCCAGCATTTT	CASSIGSDGGRQPQHF
TRBJ2-7	-	-	TRBV7-8	TGTGCCAGCAGCCCTAGGGGGAGGCAGGGAATTGGCGAGCAGTACTTC	CASSPRGRQGIGEQYF
TRBJ1-5	TRBD1	once	TRBV7-9	TGTGCCAGCAGCTTAGTGGCAGGGGGCGAGGGAAATCAGCCCCAGCATTTT	CASSLVAGGEGNQPQHF
TRBJ2-2	-	-	TRBV5-6	TGTGCCAGCAGCTCATATGGGGACACCGGGGAGCTGTTTTTT	CASSSYGDTGELFF
TRBJ1-2	TRBD1	-	TRBV10-3	TGTGCCATCAGCGAACAGGGGCCAATCTATGGCTACACCTTC	CAISEQGPIYGYTF
TRBJ2-1	-	-	TRBV7-7	TGTGCTAGCAGCTTGAGCGAGGTAGCCCCCCACAATGAGCAGTTCTTC	CASSLSEVAPHNEQFF
TRBJ1-5	-	-	TRBV9	TGTGCCAGCAGCACAAACGAGGGGCCCCAGCATTTT	CASSTNEGPQHF
TRBJ2-6	TRBD2	-	TRBV4-2	TGTGCCAGCAGCCAGGGACTAGCGGTCTCTGGGGCCAACGTCCTGACTTTC	CASSQGLAVSGANVLTF
TRBJ2-7	-	-	TRBV4-3	TGCGCCAGCAGCCCCCTGTGGGGGGACTACGAGCAGTACTTC	CASSPLWGDYEQYF
TRBJ1-5	-	-	TRBV19	TGTGCCAGTACCGCGACAGAGTATAGCAATCAGCCCCAGCATTTT	CASTATEYSNQPQHF
TRBJ1-2	-	-	TRBV4-3	TGCGCCAGCAGCCAAGAGATCCAGGGCATATATGGCTACACCTTC	CASSQEIQGIYGYTF
TRBJ2-7	TRBD2	-	TRBV7-2	TGTGCCAGCAGCTTAGTGACTAGCGCTACCTACGAGCAGTACTTC	CASSLVTSATYEQYF
TRBJ2-3	-	-	TRBV30	TGTGCCTGGAGTGGCAACACCTTCACAGATACGCAGTATTTT	CAWSGNTFTDTQYF
TRBJ2-7	-	-	TRBV19	TGTGCCAGTAGTATTGGGGTCCATCCCTACGAGCAGTACTTC	CASSIGVHPYEQYF
TRBJ1-1	TRBD1	-	TRBV11-2	TGTGCCAGCAGCTTATGGGGACAGGTTCATCAGGACACTGAAGCTTTCTTT	CASSLWGQVHQDTEAFF
TRBJ2-3	TRBD1	-	TRBV29-1	TGCAGCGTTGTCGTACAGGGGAGATGGGATACGCAGTATTTT	CSVVVQGRWDTQYF
TRBJ1-4	-	-	TRBV4-2	TGTGCCAGCAGCCAAGATGATGCTAATGAAAAACTGTTTTTT	CASSQDDANEKLFF
TRBJ1-2	TRBD1	-	TRBV6-6	TGTGCCAGCAGACCAACAGGGGGCGGCTATGGCTACACCTTC	CASRPTGGGYGYTF
TRBJ2-1	-	-	TRBV7-8	TGTGCCAGCAGCCAGGGGGGAGTATCCTACAATGAGCAGTTCTTC	CASSQGGVSYNEQFF
TRBJ2-7	-	-	TRBV2	TGTGCCAGCAGTGCCCGGGACTCTCGAGACTACGAGCAGTACTTC	CASSARDSRDYEQYF
TRBJ2-5	-	-	TRBV15	TGTGCCACCACCCGGTTGGCGTACCAAGAGACCCAGTACTTC	CATTRLAYQETQYF
TRBJ2-2	-	-	TRBV6-1	TGTGCCAGCAGTGTGGCCCCTAGGGGCACCGGGGAGCTGTTTTTT	CASSVAPRGTGELFF
TRBJ2-7	-	-	TRBV20-1	TGCAGTGCTAGAGAGGACTACGAGCAGTACTTC	CSAREDYEQYF
TRBJ2-1	-	few	TRBV7-2	TGTGCCAGCAGCCAGGCCTCTAGACAGAACCCCTACAATGAGCAGTTCTTC	CASSQASRQNPYNEQFF
TRBJ1-2	-	-	TRBV6-1	TGTGCCACCTCCCGGGAGGGCAGATCCTATGGCTACACCTTC	CATSREGRSYGYTF
TRBJ2-7	-	-	TRBV11-2	TGTGCCAGCAGCTTGTACGGGGAGGCCTACGAGCAGTACTTC	CASSLYGEAYEQYF
TRBJ1-1	TRBD1	-	TRBV6-1	TGTGCCAGCATGAGGGGGCAGGTTAACACTGAAGCTTTCTTT	CASMRGQVNTEAFF
TRBJ1-5	-	-	TRBV19	TGTGCCAGTACCGCGCTAGGTAGCAATCAGCCCCAGCATTTT	CASTALGSNQPQHF
TRBJ1-5	-	-	TRBV5-8	TGTGCCAGCAGCCCCTGGGGGGAGGGCAATCAGCCCCAGCATTTT	CASSPWGEGNQPQHF
TRBJ2-7	-	-	TRBV19	TGTGCCAGTGGGCCCCAGGGCACCTACGAGCAGTACTTC	CASGPQGTYEQYF
TRBJ2-7	TRBD2	-	TRBV29-1	TGCAGCGCCACAATCGGACTAGCGGGAACCTACGAGCAGTACTTC	CSATIGLAGTYEQYF
TRBJ2-7	TRBD1	once	TRBV4-3	TGCGCCAGCAGCCGTTGGGACAGGGGATCCTACGAGCAGTACTTC	CASSRWDRGSYEQYF
TRBJ2-3	-	-	TRBV5-4	TGTGCCAGCAGCTTGGTTCGTAGCTCTTCCACAGATACGCAGTATTTT	CASSLVRSSSTDTQYF
TRBJ1-3	-	-	TRBV7-9	TGTGCCAGCAGTCAGGGCGGGGGAACAGGAAACACCATATATTTT	CASSQGGGTGNTIYF
TRBJ2-1	-	-	TRBV5-4	TGTGCCAGCAGTACGACAAGGGACTCCTACAATGAGCAGTTCTTC	CASSTTRDSYNEQFF
TRBJ1-4	-	-	TRBV9	TGTGCCAGCAGCGTAGGGGCGTTAGACTCTAATGAAAAACTGTTTTTT	CASSVGALDSNEKLFF